This TCR beta chain was sequenced during a study of blood T cell repertoires in COVID-19. In the study overall: Both acute and convalescent COVID-19 samples were obtained from the United States, Italy and Spain.

The CDR3 totals 14 residues. The germline V and J ends were trimmed by 6 bases and 0 bases, with 9 bases remaining between them. Germline values: CDR1 MNHEY, CDR2 SVGAGI. Original processing methods: Quantification of nucleated cells was approximated via reference gene primer amplification. This table comes from immunoSEQ multiplex PCR, and its TCRdb copy is limited to in-frame clones, with some not included. D and trimming come from the DNA, and the V and J calls and clone size come from that table. The sample has around 700,000 clones; approximately 90% are singletons. Material for sequencing was peripheral blood. The V call is TRBV6-5, the J call TRBJ2-1; D call uncertain. This TCR was recovered from a woman between 18 and 29 years old with acute or convalescent COVID-19. The CDR3 is CASRSDPSYNEQFF. The CDR3 DNA is TGTGCCAGCAGGAGCGACCCCTCCTACAATGAGCAGTTCTTC.